This is a list of T cell receptor beta chains from one sample in a study of STAT3 mutations in large granular lymphocyte leukemia. The assay was immunoSEQ multiplex PCR, and TCRdb's table has in-frame clones only and misses some. This repertoire shows over 30,000 clones, 75% to 90% found once; its top ten account for 9.5% to 15%. The sample taken for sequencing was peripheral blood mononuclear cells. These receptors were collected from a man between 60 and 75 years old with T-cell large granular lymphocyte leukemia. Some clones in this sample may be carry-over from other donors' samples. Each CDR3 is given with its conserved first and last residue. The D gene is left open where the match is weak. Some rows have no size entry. The others give once, few or many, or a class for an expanded clone.

D: TRBD1
size: .
V: TRBV5-4
J: TRBJ2-7
DNA: TGTGCCAGCAGCTTACCTCGGCCGGGACAGGGGAGCTACGAGCAGTACTTC
CDR3: CASSLPRPGQGSYEQYF

D: .
size: .
V: TRBV6-6
J: TRBJ1-1
DNA: TGTGCCAACTGGTCTGGGGGGCGGGGAACTGAAGCTTTCTTT
CDR3: CANWSGGRGTEAFF

D: .
size: .
V: TRBV18
J: TRBJ2-7
DNA: TGTGCCAGCTCACCACCCTCGAACGAGCAGTACTTC
CDR3: CASSPPSNEQYF

D: .
size: medium-sized
V: TRBV5-8
J: TRBJ1-3
DNA: TGTGCCAGCAGCAGGGACTTCTCTGGAAACACCATATATTTT
CDR3: CASSRDFSGNTIYF

D: TRBD2
size: .
V: TRBV5-3
J: TRBJ2-7
DNA: TGTGCCAGAAGCTTAGGACTAGCGGGTTCCTACGAGCAGTACTTC
CDR3: CARSLGLAGSYEQYF

D: TRBD2
size: once
V: TRBV6-5
J: TRBJ2-1
DNA: TGTGCCAGCAGTTACGGGACTAGCGGGAGCGGGCGTGAGCAGTTCTTC
CDR3: CASSYGTSGSGREQFF

D: .
size: .
V: TRBV7-8
J: TRBJ1-3
DNA: TGTGCCAGCAGCCCCAGCCTGGCGGCGGGAAACACCATATATTTT
CDR3: CASSPSLAAGNTIYF

D: .
size: .
V: TRBV25-1
J: TRBJ2-7
DNA: TGTGCCAGCAGTGGTGTCCACGAGCAGTACTTC
CDR3: CASSGVHEQYF

D: TRBD2
size: .
V: TRBV29-1
J: TRBJ2-7
DNA: TGCAGCGTTGCCCCCCAAGCTAGCGGGAGCCTCCCTGACGAGCAGTACTTC
CDR3: CSVAPQASGSLPDEQYF

D: TRBD1
size: medium-sized
V: TRBV18
J: TRBJ1-2
DNA: TGTGCCAGCTCACCCGACAGGGGCTATGGCTACACCTTC
CDR3: CASSPDRGYGYTF

D: .
size: once
V: TRBV10-2
J: TRBJ1-1
DNA: TGCGCCAGCAGTGATGTACGGTGGAACACTGAAGCTTTCTTT
CDR3: CASSDVRWNTEAFF

D: .
size: once
V: TRBV4-1
J: TRBJ2-7
DNA: TGCGCCAGCAGCCAAGAGGGGGTGAGGAGACAGGAGCAGTACTTC
CDR3: CASSQEGVRRQEQYF

D: .
size: .
V: TRBV6-5
J: TRBJ2-7
DNA: TGTGCCAGCTCCACCGGGACAAGGTCGTACTTC
CDR3: CASSTGTRSYF

D: .
size: .
V: TRBV5-1
J: TRBJ2-1
DNA: TGCGCCAGCAGCTTGGAACCCGAAAGCTCCTACAATGAGCAGTTCTTC
CDR3: CASSLEPESSYNEQFF

D: TRBD1
size: .
V: TRBV27
J: TRBJ1-2
DNA: TGTGCCAGCCGGGACAGCCTCTATGGCTACACCTTC
CDR3: CASRDSLYGYTF